Below are 10 T cell receptor beta chains sequenced from a single sample in a study of T cells in women clearing cervical HPV infection. Generated by immunoSEQ multiplex PCR, the TCRdb table keeps only in-frame clones and is missing some. In all, the sample yields 45,000 to 55,000 clones. The sequenced material came from blood buffy coat. These receptors originate from a woman aged 18 to 75 with a cervical HPV16 infection that either progressed to CIN3+ or cleared (not recorded which).

CDR3 protein: CASSRDISGGYSGANVLTF. The sequenced part of the CDR3 DNA is TGCGCCAGCAGCCGTGATATTAGCGGGGGTTACTCTGGGGCCAACGTC. The J gene is TRBJ2-6, the V gene TRBV5-1; 9 nucleotides align to TRBD2. The read gets to within 3 residues of the CDR3 end, and the germline J gene fills in the rest. Trimming took 4 bases from V and 0 from J; bases not matched to a gene: 11. The V gene's germline CDR1 is SGHRS and CDR2 YFSETQ. This CDR3 is built from 19 residues.

Worth noting for this clone: The junction differs from germline at one of its ends, possibly a read error. The read stops 3 residues short of the end of the CDR3; the missing end is completed from the germline J gene. The sample holds other DNA sequences that translate to the same CDR3. V usage is TRBV2 and J usage is TRBJ1-3, with a tentative D call TRBD1 (5 bases). Germline V gene data show CDR1 as SNHLY and CDR2 as FYNNEI. This CDR3 has 15 residues. The part of the CDR3 DNA that was read is TGTGCCAGCGGTGACGGACACTTCTCTGGAAACACC. Its protein is CASGDGHFSGNT. The full CDR3 reads CASGDGHFSGNTIYF.

CDR3 loop: CASSDSTGPNYGYTF. CDR3 bases read: TGTGCCAGCAGTGACTCGACAGGTCCTAACTATGGC. The chain couples TRBV6-4 to TRBJ1-2; D perhaps matches TRBD1 (6 bases). The read ends 3 residues early relative to the CDR3; the germline J gene fills the gap. Trimming took 0 bases from V and 0 from J, leaving 8 bases between them. Germline assignment: CDR1 MRHNA and CDR2 SNTAGT. The CDR3 sequence is 15 residues long.

A remark on this clone: The DNA ends 3 residues before the CDR3 does, and the rest of the CDR3 is filled in from the germline J gene. This sequence joins TRBV18 and TRBJ1-1, with a tentative D call TRBD1 (6 bases). V was cut by 2 bases and J by 0 bases, with 7 bases left in between. Germline V lookup: CDR1 KGHSH, CDR2 LQKENI. CDR3 length equals 14 residues. CDR3 residues: CASSPGQLNTEAFF. Partial CDR3 DNA: TGTGCCAGCTCACCAGGACAGTTGAACACTGAA. The full variable domain, its missing parts supplied by reference TRBV18 and TRBJ1-1, is NAGVMQNPRHLVRRRGQEARLRCSPMKGHSHVYWYRQLPEEGLKFMVYLQKENIIDESGMPKERFSAEFPKEGPSILRIQQVVRGDSAAYFCASSPGQLNTEAFFGQGTRLTVV.

Turning to this clone: The CDR3 end lies 3 residues beyond the end of the read and is filled in from the germline J gene. V usage is TRBV2 and J usage is TRBJ2-2; D is possibly TRBD1 (6 bases). The CDR3 covers 14 residues. Looked up from germline, CDR1 is SNHLY and CDR2 is FYNNEI. CDR3 DNA, as far as it was read: TGTGCCAGCAGGGCGGACAGCCTTAATGAAAAG. Translating gives CASRADSLNEK. From start to end, the CDR3 is CASRADSLNEKLFF.

Concerning this clone: The CDR3 end falls 3 residues outside the read, so it is completed with the germline J gene. The chain is built from TRBV19 and TRBJ2-1; D might be TRBD1 (5 bases). Germline-derived CDR1 and CDR2 are LNHDA and SQIVND (reference sequence). V dropped 6 bases and J dropped 5 bases, with 5 bases sitting between them. This CDR3 contains 11 residues. This chain's CDR3 is CASRDNNEQFF. The DNA read from the CDR3 is TGTGCCAGTAGGGACAACAATGAG. Together with reference TRBV19 and TRBJ2-1, the CDR3 gives the full variable domain: DGGITQSPKYLFRKEGQNVTLSCEQNLNHDAMYWYRQDPGQGLRLIYYSQIVNDFQKGDIAEGYSVSREKKESFPLTVTSAQKNPTAFYLCASRDNNEQFFGPGTRLTVL.

Points on this clone: The CDR3 end falls 3 residues outside the read, so it is completed with the germline J gene. The chain joins TRBV20-1 to TRBJ2-1, with 14 bases identical to TRBD2. Losses at the gene ends were 1 base for V and 4 bases for J; bases not matched to a gene: 12. CDR1 is DFQATT and CDR2 is SNEGSKA in the germline V gene (reference sequence). The CDR3 extends over 19 amino acids. The covered CDR3 bases are TGCAGTGCTAGAGCCCACCTGACTAGCGGGGGGGCGTTTTACAATGAG. Translation: CSARAHLTSGGAFYNE. The full CDR3 sequence reads CSARAHLTSGGAFYNEQFF.

Remarks on this clone: With the read ending 3 residues before the CDR3 end, the germline J gene is used to fill in that end. The chain couples TRBV4-2 to TRBJ2-2; 9 positions match TRBD2. The CDR3 has 15 residues. The germline gives CDR1 LGHNA, CDR2 YNFKEQ. The J segment lost 4 bases and the V segment lost 1 base, leaving 1 base of the junction unmatched. The part of the CDR3 DNA that was read is TGTGCCAGCAGCCAAGGGACTAGCGCCACCGGGGAG. Protein product: CASSQGTSATGE. The full CDR3 reads CASSQGTSATGELFF.

CDR3 DNA (partial): TGCGCCAGCAGCGGCCACGCTGAGACC. Protein: CASSGHAET. The full CDR3 reads CASSGHAETQYF. The chain carries TRBV5-1 and TRBJ2-5; no clear D. The DNA ends 3 residues before the CDR3 does, and the rest of the CDR3 is filled in from the germline J gene. The length of the CDR3 is 12 residues. V was cut by 4 bases and J by 5 bases, with 9 bases left in between. Germline assignment: CDR1 SGHRS and CDR2 YFSETQ.

Incomplete CDR3 DNA: TGCGCCAGCAGCGAGGACAGGGGGGACACCGGGGAG. It encodes CASSEDRGDTGE. The full CDR3 protein reads CASSEDRGDTGELFF. The V gene is TRBV5-1, the J gene TRBJ2-2; 10 bases agree with TRBD1. The read terminates 3 residues before the CDR3 end, so the remaining end is supplied by the germline J gene. The germline V gene has CDR1 SGHRS and CDR2 YFSETQ. Losses at the gene ends were 4 bases for V and 3 bases for J; bases not matched to a gene: 3. The CDR3 runs to 15 residues.